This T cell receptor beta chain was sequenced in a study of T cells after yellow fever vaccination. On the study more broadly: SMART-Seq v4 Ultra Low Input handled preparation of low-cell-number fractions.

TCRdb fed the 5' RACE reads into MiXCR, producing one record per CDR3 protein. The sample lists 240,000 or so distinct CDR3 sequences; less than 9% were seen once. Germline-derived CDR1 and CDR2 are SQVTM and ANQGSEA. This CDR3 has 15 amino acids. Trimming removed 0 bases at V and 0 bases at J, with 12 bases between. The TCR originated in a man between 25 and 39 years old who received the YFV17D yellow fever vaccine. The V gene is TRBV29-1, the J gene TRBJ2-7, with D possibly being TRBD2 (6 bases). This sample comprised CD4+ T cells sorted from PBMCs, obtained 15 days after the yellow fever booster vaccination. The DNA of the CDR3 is TGCAGCGTTGAAGACGGGGGAGTGGACTCCTACGAGCAGTACTTC. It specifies CSVEDGGVDSYEQYF.